The clone carrying this TCR beta chain turned up a few times. Using immunoSEQ multiplex PCR, the repertoire was profiled, and TCRdb retains in-frame clones only, with some absent. This sample yields 40,000 to 55,000 clones, of which about 74% are seen a single time; roughly 1.2% belongs to the top ten. Single viable CD3+CD4+CD8-CD45RO+ cells were sorted as the memory CD4+ T cells. Total CD4+ T cells were enriched by CD4 positive selection. The sample originates from a study of memory CD4+ T cells and cytomegalovirus serostatus. Overall study context: Of the healthy Belgian adults, 9 or 10 were CMV seropositive and about 24 seronegative.

Germline CDR1 reads SEHNR; CDR2 reads FQNEAQ (reference sequence). CDR3 length: 13 residues. The trim removed 6 bases at V and 5 bases at J, leaving 3 bases unmatched. This chain links TRBV7-9 with TRBJ1-4; 7 nucleotides match TRBD1. The material sequenced was memory CD4+ T cells from blood. The sequence came from an adult in good health and CMV-seropositive. Here the CDR3 DNA reads TGTGCCAGCAGAGTACAGGGGAATGAAAAACTGTTTTTT. This encodes CASRVQGNEKLFF.